This entry lists 2 T cell receptor beta chains sequenced from one sample in a study of OX40 agonist ivuxolimab in advanced cancers. The protocol was immunoSEQ multiplex PCR, while the TCRdb copy is restricted to in-frame clones and leaves out a portion. The repertoire includes roughly 75,000 clones, roughly 85% of them detected once, and 2.8% sits in the top ten. Here the sequenced sample was CD4+ or CD8+ T cells sorted from blood, taken in a trial of the OX40 agonist ivuxolimab. The receptor set was obtained from an adult with an advanced solid tumor such as melanoma, head and neck, liver or kidney cancer.

The chain carries TRBV6-6 and TRBJ1-2; D is unresolved. The CDR3 consists of 16 residues. Per the germline V gene, CDR1 is MNHNY and CDR2 is SVGAGI (reference sequence). V was trimmed by 7 bases and J by 0 bases, leaving 18 bases between them. CDR3 in amino acids: CASTKQKRDSNYGYTF. CDR3 DNA sequence: TGTGCCAGCACCAAACAGAAGAGAGATTCTAACTATGGCTACACCTTC.

The chain combines TRBV20-1 with TRBJ1-2; TRBD1 agrees at 7 bases. The junction had 1 base not matched to a gene; V was cut back by 6 bases and J by 6 bases. Germline values: CDR1 DFQATT, CDR2 SNEGSKA (reference sequence). The CDR3 spans 10 residues. CDR3 protein: CSAGTDGYTF. In DNA, the CDR3 is TGCAGTGCAGGGACAGATGGCTACACCTTC.